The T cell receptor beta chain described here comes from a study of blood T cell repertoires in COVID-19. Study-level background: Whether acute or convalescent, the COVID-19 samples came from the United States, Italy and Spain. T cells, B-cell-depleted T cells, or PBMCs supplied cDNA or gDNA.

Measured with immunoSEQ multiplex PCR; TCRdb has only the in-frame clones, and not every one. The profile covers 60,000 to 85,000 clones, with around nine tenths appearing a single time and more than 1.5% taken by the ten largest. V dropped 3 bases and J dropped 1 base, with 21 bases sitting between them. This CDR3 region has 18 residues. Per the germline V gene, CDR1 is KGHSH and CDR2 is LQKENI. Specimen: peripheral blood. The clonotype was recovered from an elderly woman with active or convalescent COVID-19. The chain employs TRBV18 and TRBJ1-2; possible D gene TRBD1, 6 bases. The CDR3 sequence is CASSPLSGQNWVNYGYTF. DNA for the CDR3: TGTGCCAGCTCACCCTTATCAGGACAGAACTGGGTTAACTATGGCTACACCTTC.